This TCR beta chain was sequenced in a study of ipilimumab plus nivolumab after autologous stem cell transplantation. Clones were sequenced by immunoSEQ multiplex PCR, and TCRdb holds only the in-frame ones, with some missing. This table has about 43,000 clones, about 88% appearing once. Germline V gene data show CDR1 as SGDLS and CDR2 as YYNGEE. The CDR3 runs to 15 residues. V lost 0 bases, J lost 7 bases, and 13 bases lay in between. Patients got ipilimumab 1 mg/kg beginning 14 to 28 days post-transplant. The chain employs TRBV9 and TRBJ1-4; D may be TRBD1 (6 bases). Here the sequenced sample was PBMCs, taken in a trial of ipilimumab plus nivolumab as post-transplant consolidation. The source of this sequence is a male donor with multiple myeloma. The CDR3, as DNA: TGTGCCAGCAGCGTAGCTCAGGGAGGGGGTGAAAAACTGTTTTTT. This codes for CASSVAQGGGEKLFF.